The following is a TCR beta chain sequence with its context. What it binds is unknown. The sample comes from a study of cytomegalovirus exposure and HLA in healthy donors. Findings and caveats of the study: Analyzed later, association rates of TCRs varied across HLA loci, with DRB1 most and HLA-C fewest. The HLA-A and HLA-B alleles of most subjects were reportedly predicted accurately from TCR beta sequences.

13 Jbeta primers and 60 Vbeta primers were used for the PCR. Libraries were prepared by immunoSEQ multiplex PCR; TCRdb keeps only in-frame clonotypes and omits some of them. Of about 180,000 clones listed, about four fifths are singletons. The CDR3 spans 13 residues. Per the germline V gene, CDR1 is SGHTS and CDR2 is YDEGEE. Trimming pared 0 bases from V and 2 bases from J, leaving 5 bases between. The TCR comes from a boy aged 2 to 9 in good health and CMV-seronegative. The sample consisted of PBMCs. The rearrangement joins TRBV5-8 to TRBJ1-2; TRBD1 is a possible D gene (5 bases). CDR3 nucleotide sequence: TGTGCCAGCAGCTTGGCAGGGAACTATGGCTACACCTTC. It translates to CASSLAGNYGYTF.